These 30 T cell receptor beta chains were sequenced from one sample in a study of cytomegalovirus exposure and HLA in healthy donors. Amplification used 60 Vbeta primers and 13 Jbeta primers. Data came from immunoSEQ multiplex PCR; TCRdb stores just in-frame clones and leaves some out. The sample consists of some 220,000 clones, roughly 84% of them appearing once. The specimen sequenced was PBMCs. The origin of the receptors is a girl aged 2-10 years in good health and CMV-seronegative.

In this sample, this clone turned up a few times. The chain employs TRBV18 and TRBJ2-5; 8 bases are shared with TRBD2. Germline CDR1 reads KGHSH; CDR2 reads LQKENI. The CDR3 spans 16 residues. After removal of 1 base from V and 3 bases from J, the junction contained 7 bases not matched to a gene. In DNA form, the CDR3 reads TGTGCCAGCTCACCACTTGGTCGGGGGGGCGAAGAGACCCAGTACTTC. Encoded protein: CASSPLGRGGEETQYF.

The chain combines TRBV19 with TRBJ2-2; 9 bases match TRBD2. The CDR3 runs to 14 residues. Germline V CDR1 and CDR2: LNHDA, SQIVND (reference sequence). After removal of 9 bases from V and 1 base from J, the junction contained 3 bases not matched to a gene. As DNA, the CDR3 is TGTGCCAGCAGCGGGAGGAAGAACACCGGGGAGCTGTTTTTT. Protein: CASSGRKNTGELFF.

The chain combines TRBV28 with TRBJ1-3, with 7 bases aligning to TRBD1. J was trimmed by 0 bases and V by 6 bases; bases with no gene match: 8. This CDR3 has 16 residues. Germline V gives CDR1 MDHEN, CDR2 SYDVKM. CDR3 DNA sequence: TGTGCCAGCAGCTACACAGGGGACCTCTCTGGAAACACCATATATTTT. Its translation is CASSYTGDLSGNTIYF.

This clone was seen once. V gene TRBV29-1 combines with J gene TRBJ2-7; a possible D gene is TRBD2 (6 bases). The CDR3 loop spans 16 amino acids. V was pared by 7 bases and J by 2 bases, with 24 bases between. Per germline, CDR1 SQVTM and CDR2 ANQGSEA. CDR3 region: CSAAGGGSRSAYEQYF. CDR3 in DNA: TGCAGCGCCGCGGGTGGGGGGTCACGATCTGCCTACGAGCAGTACTTC.

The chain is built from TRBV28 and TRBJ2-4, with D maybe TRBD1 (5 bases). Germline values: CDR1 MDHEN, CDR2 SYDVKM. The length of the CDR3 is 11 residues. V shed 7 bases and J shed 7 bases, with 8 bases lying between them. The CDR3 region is CASTRVNIQYF. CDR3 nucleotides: TGTGCCAGCACCAGGGTTAACATTCAGTACTTC.

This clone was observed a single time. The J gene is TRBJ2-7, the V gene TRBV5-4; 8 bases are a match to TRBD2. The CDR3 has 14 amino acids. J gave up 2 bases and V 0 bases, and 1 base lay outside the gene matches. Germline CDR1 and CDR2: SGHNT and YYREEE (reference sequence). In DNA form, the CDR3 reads TGTGCCAGCAGCTTGGGCGGGAGGACCTACGAGCAGTACTTC. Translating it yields CASSLGGRTYEQYF.

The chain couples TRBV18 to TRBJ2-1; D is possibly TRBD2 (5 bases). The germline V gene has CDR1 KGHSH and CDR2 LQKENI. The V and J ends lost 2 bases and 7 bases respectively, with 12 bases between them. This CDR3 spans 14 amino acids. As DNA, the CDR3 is TGTGCCAGCTCACCAGGAAGCGAGGGTAATGAGCAGTTCTTC. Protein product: CASSPGSEGNEQFF.

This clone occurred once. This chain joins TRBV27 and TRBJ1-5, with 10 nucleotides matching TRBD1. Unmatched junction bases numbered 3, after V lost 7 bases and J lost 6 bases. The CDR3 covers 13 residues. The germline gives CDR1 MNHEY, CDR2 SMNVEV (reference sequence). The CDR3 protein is CASKTGGGQPQHF. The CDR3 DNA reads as TGTGCCAGCAAGACAGGGGGCGGTCAGCCCCAGCATTTT.

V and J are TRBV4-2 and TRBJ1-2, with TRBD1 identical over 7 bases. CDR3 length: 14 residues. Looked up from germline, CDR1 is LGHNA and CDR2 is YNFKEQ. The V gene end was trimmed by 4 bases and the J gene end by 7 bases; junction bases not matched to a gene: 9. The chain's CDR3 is CASSPLDRRSGYTF. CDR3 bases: TGTGCCAGCAGCCCCCTGGACAGGAGAAGTGGCTACACCTTC.

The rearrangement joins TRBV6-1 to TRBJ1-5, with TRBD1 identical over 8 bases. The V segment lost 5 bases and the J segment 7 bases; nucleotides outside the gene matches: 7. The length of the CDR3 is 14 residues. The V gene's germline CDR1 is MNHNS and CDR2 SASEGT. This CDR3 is CASSPQGARQPQHF. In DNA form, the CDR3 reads TGTGCCAGCAGTCCGCAGGGGGCCCGACAGCCCCAGCATTTT.

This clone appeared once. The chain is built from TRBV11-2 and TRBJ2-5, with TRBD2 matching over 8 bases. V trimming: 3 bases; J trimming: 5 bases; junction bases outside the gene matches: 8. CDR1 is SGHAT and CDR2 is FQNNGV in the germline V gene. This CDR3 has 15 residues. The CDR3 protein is CASSFRSGGPETQYF. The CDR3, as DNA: TGTGCCAGCAGCTTTAGATCGGGAGGGCCGGAGACCCAGTACTTC.

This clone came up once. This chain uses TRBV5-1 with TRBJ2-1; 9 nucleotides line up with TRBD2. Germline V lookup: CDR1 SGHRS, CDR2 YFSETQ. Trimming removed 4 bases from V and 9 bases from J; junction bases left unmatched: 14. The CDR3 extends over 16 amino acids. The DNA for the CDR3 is TGCGCCAGCAGCCCGATAGTGAGCGGGAGGAAAGGTGAGCAGTTCTTC. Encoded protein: CASSPIVSGRKGEQFF.

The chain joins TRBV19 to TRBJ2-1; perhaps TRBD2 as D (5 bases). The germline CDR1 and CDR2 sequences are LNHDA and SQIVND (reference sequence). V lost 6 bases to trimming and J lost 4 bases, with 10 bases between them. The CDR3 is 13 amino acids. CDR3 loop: CASRAGLYNEQFF. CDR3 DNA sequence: TGTGCCAGTAGGGCGGGCCTGTACAATGAGCAGTTCTTC.

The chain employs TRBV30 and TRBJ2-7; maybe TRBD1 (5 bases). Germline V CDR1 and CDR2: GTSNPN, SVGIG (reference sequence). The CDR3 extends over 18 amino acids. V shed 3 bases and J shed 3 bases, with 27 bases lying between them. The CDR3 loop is CAWSAYQGSALINYEQYF. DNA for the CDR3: TGTGCCTGGAGCGCATACCAGGGATCAGCTCTCATAAACTACGAGCAGTACTTC. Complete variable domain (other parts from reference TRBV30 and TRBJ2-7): SQTIHQWPATLVQPVGSPLSLECTVEGTSNPNLYWYRQAAGRGLQLLFYSVGIGQISSEVPQNLSASRPQDRQFILSSKKLLLSDSGFYLCAWSAYQGSALINYEQYFGPGTRLTVT.

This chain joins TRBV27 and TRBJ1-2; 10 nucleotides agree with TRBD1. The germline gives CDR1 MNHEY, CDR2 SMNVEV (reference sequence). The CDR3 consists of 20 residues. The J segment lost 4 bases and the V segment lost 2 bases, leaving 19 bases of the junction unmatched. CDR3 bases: TGTGCCAGCAGTTTAAGGGGCCCGGGACAGGGGACTTTATCTGCCTATGGCTACACCTTC. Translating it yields CASSLRGPGQGTLSAYGYTF.

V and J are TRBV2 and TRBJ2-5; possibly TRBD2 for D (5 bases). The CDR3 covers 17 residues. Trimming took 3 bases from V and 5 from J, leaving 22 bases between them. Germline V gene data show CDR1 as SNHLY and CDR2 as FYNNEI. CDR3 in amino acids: CASSDFRGGPVGETQYF. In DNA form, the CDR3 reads TGTGCCAGCAGTGACTTTCGTGGAGGACCCGTGGGGGAGACCCAGTACTTC.

The CDR3 protein is CASSLAMQGATYEQYF. The CDR3 DNA sequence: TGTGCCAGCAGCTTAGCGATGCAGGGGGCGACCTACGAGCAGTACTTC. The rearrangement uses TRBV7-8 and TRBJ2-7, with 8 bases fitting TRBD1. Germline trimming cut 0 bases from V and 2 bases from J; bases unmatched to any gene: 6. Germline assignment: CDR1 SGHVS and CDR2 FQNEAQ. The CDR3 spans 16 residues.

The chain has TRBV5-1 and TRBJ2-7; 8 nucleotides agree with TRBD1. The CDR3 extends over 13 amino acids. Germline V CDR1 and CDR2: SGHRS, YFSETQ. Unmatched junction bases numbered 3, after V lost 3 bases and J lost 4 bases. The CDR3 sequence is CASSSDRGYEQYF. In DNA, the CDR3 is TGCGCCAGCAGCTCTGACAGGGGTTACGAGCAGTACTTC.

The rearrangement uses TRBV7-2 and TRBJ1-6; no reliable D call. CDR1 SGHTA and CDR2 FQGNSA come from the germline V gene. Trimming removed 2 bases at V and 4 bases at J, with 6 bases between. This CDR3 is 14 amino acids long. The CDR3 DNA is TGTGCCAGCAGCTTACAGGATTATAATTCACCCCTCCACTTT. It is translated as CASSLQDYNSPLHF.

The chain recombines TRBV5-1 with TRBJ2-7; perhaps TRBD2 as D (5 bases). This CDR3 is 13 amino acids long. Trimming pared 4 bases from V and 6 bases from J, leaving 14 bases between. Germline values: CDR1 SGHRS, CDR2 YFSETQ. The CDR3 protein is CASSTGPAGEQYF. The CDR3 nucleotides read TGCGCCAGCAGCACGGGCCCTGCGGGCGAGCAGTACTTC.

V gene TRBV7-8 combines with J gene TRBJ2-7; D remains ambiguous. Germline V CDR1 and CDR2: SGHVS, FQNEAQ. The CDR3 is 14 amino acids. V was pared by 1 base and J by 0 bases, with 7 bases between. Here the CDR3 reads CASSLVSVSYEQYF. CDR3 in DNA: TGTGCCAGCAGCTTAGTCTCAGTCTCCTACGAGCAGTACTTC. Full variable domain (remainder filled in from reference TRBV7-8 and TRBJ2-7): GAGVSQSPRYKVAKRGQDVALRCDPISGHVSLFWYQQALGQGPEFLTYFQNEAQLDKSGLPSDRFFAERPEGSVSTLKIQRTQQEDSAVYLCASSLVSVSYEQYFGPGTRLTVT.

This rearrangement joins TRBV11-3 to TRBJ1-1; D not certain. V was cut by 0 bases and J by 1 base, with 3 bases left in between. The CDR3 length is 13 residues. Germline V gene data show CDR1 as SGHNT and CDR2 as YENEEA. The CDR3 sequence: CASSLDKNTEAFF. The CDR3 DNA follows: TGTGCCAGCAGCTTAGATAAGAACACTGAAGCTTTCTTT.

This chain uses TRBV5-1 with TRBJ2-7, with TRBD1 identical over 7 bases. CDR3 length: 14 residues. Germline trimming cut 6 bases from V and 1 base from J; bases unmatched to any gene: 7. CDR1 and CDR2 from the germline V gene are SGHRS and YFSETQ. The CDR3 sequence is CASNRGQESYEQYF. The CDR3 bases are TGCGCCAGCAATAGAGGACAGGAGTCCTACGAGCAGTACTTC.

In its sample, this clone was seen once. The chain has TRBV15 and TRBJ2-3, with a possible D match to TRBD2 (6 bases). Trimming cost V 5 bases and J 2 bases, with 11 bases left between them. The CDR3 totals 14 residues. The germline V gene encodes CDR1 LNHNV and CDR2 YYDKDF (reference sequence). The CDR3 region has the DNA TGTGCCACCAGCGCCCGGGACTTCACAGATACGCAGTATTTT. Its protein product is CATSARDFTDTQYF. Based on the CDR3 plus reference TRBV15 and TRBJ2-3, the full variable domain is DAMVIQNPRYQVTQFGKPVTLSCSQTLNHNVMYWYQQKSSQAPKLLFHYYDKDFNNEADTPDNFQSRRPNTSFCFLDIRSPGLGDTAMYLCATSARDFTDTQYFGPGTRLTVL.

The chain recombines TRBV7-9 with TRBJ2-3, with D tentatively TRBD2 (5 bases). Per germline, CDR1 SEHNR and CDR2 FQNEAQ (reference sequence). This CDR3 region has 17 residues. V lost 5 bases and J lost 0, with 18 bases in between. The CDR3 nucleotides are TGTGCCAGCAGCCGTCAGTTCCCGGGGTCTAGCACAGATACGCAGTATTTT. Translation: CASSRQFPGSSTDTQYF.

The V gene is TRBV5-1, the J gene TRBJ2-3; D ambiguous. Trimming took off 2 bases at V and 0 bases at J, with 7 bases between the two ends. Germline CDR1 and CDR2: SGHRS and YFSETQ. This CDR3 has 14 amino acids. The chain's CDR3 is CASSFGGSTDTQYF. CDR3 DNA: TGCGCCAGCAGCTTTGGCGGTAGCACAGATACGCAGTATTTT. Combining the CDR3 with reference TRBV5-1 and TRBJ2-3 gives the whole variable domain KAGVTQTPRYLIKTRGQQVTLSCSPISGHRSVSWYQQTPGQGLQFLFEYFSETQRNKGNFPGRFSGRQFSNSRSEMNVSTLELGDSALYLCASSFGGSTDTQYFGPGTRLTVL.

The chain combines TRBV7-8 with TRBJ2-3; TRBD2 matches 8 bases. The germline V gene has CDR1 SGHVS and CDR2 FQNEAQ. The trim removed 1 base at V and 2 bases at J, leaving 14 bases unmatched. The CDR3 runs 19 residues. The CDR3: CASSLGRAYGRVHTDTQYF. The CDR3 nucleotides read TGTGCCAGCAGCTTAGGTCGAGCCTACGGGAGGGTGCACACAGATACGCAGTATTTT.

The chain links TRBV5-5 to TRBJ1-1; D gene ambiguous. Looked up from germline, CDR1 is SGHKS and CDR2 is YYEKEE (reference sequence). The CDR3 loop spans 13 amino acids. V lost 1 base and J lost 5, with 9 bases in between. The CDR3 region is CASSLQGETEAFF. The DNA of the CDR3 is TGTGCCAGCAGCTTGCAAGGAGAGACTGAAGCTTTCTTT.

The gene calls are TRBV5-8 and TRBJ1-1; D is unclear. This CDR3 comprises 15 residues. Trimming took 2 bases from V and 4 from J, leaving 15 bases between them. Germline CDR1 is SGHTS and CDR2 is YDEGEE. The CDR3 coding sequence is TGTGCCAGCAGCTTAAAGTGGTCTCCGAGCACTGAAGCTTTCTTT. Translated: CASSLKWSPSTEAFF.

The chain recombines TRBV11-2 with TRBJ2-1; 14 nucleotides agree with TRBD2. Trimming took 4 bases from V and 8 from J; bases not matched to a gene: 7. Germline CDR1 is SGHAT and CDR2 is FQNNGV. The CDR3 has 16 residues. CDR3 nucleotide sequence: TGTGCCAGCAGCTCCTCAGGGACTAGCGGGAGACATGAGCAGTTCTTC. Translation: CASSSSGTSGRHEQFF.